Each of the 12 T cell receptor beta chains below was sequenced from the same sample in a study of T cells in Graves' hyperthyroidism and ophthalmopathy. RNA transcripts provided the source from which TCR beta CDR3 regions were amplified. The HTBI set primed first-round TCR CDR3 RT-PCR. MiXCR, applied by TCRdb to the multiplex PCR reads, yields one record per CDR3 protein. The sample lists a few hundred thousand distinct CDR3 sequences; 15% to 19% were seen once. Input material: blood. Every receptor here comes from a woman in her thirties with Graves' hyperthyroidism.

This clonotype was found many times. This chain joins TRBV29-1 and TRBJ2-2; TRBD1 matches 7 bases. Germline lookup yields CDR1 SQVTM and CDR2 ANQGSEA. This CDR3 spans 14 amino acids. Trimming at V came to 3 bases and at J to 4 bases, leaving 5 bases not matched to a gene. DNA for the CDR3: TGCAGCGTTGACCGGGACAGCGGCACCGGGGAGCTGTTTTTT. Protein: CSVDRDSGTGELFF.

The rearrangement uses TRBV24-1 and TRBJ2-2; D may be TRBD1 (7 bases). The CDR3 spans 17 residues. Per the germline V gene, CDR1 is KGHDR and CDR2 is SFDVKD. Trimming took 4 bases from V and 3 from J, leaving 17 bases between them. The DNA of the CDR3 is TGTGCCACCAGTGAACCACAGGGGAGGTCGGACACCGGGGAGCTGTTTTTT. This translates into CATSEPQGRSDTGELFF.

This chain uses TRBV27 with TRBJ2-4; D remains ambiguous. V gave up 0 bases and J gave up 2 bases, with 11 bases separating them. Germline V gene lookup returns CDR1 MNHEY and CDR2 SMNVEV (reference sequence). The length of the CDR3 is 16 residues. This CDR3 reads CASSLSGQPTKNIQYF. The CDR3 region has the DNA TGTGCCAGCAGTTTATCGGGTCAACCTACCAAAAACATTCAGTACTTC.

The J gene is TRBJ2-3, the V gene TRBV4-2, with 11 bases that match TRBD2. CDR1 is LGHNA and CDR2 is YNFKEQ in the germline V gene. V lost 1 base, J lost 5 bases, and 11 bases stayed unmatched. The CDR3 spans 18 residues. CDR3 bases: TGTGCCAGCAGCCAAGGTGCTACTAGCGGGAGCGGAGAAGATACGCAGTATTTT. Protein: CASSQGATSGSGEDTQYF.

This clonotype was observed at least ten times. The V gene is TRBV4-1, the J gene TRBJ1-2; 8 nucleotides match TRBD1. This CDR3 is 18 amino acids long. Germline CDR1 is MGHRA and CDR2 is YSYEKL. V dropped 0 bases and J dropped 4; count of bases not matched to a gene: 13. The CDR3 DNA reads as TGCGCCAGCAGCCAAGATATCCGGACAGGGACTTATCGCTATGGCTACACCTTC. It codes for CASSQDIRTGTYRYGYTF.

This chain uses TRBV7-3 with TRBJ2-2, with TRBD2 matching 8 bases. Germline V gives CDR1 SGHTA, CDR2 FQGTGA. This CDR3 region has 14 residues. J lost 6 bases, V lost 5 bases, and 5 bases had no gene match. The CDR3 DNA follows: TGTGCCAGCAGCGCCGGGAGGGGGGCCGGGGAGCTGTTTTTT. Amino acid sequence: CASSAGRGAGELFF. Together with reference TRBV7-3 and TRBJ2-2, the CDR3 gives the full variable domain: GAGVSQTPSNKVTEKGKYVELRCDPISGHTALYWYRQSLGQGPEFLIYFQGTGAADDSGLPNDRFFAVRPEGSVSTLKIQRTERGDSAVYLCASSAGRGAGELFFGEGSRLTVL.

The chain recombines TRBV6-2 or TRBV6-3 with TRBJ2-2; D ambiguous. CDR3 size: 14 residues. The germline CDR1 and CDR2 sequences are MNHEY and SVGEGT. V gave up 8 bases and J gave up 0 bases, with 10 bases separating them. The CDR3 DNA follows: TGTGCCAGCGGCGACGACGCGAACACCGGGGAGCTGTTTTTT. Protein product: CASGDDANTGELFF.

In this sample, this clonotype turned up many times. The V call is TRBV9, the J call TRBJ2-1, with TRBD2 matching 8 bases. The CDR3 is 15 amino acids. Germline CDR1 is SGDLS and CDR2 is YYNGEE. V shed 2 bases and J 2 bases; nucleotides not matched to a gene: 3. CDR3 DNA sequence: TGTGCCAGCAGCGTGTCCGGGAGGGCCTACAATGAGCAGTTCTTC. It encodes CASSVSGRAYNEQFF.

This clonotype came up many times. This chain uses TRBV28 with TRBJ2-1; the match to TRBD1 covers 7 bases. This CDR3 is 14 amino acids long. After removal of 1 base from V and 8 bases from J, the junction contained 5 bases not matched to a gene. CDR1 MDHEN and CDR2 SYDVKM come from the germline V gene. CDR3 sequence: CASSLYRGVDEQFF. CDR3 in DNA: TGTGCCAGCAGTTTATACAGGGGAGTGGATGAGCAGTTCTTC.

This clonotype was seen many times. The chain carries TRBV28 and TRBJ2-7; TRBD2 aligns across 8 bases. V lost 2 bases, J lost 3 bases, and 9 bases stayed unmatched. Per germline, CDR1 MDHEN and CDR2 SYDVKM. The CDR3 length is 16 residues. Here the CDR3 reads CASSLDPGLENYEQYF. CDR3 nucleotide sequence: TGTGCCAGCAGTTTAGATCCGGGACTAGAGAACTACGAGCAGTACTTC.

This clonotype was found a few times. The chain couples TRBV25-1 to TRBJ2-2; 7 bases fit TRBD1. This CDR3 spans 15 amino acids. In germline, CDR1 is MGHDK, CDR2 SYGVNS. V was clipped by 7 bases and J by 2 bases; unmatched bases: 7. Here the CDR3 DNA reads TGTGCCAGCACACAGGGACAGCCTAACACCGGGGAGCTGTTTTTT. Its translation is CASTQGQPNTGELFF.

The sample holds many counts of this clonotype. V is TRBV2 and J is TRBJ2-2; 8 positions agree with TRBD2. The CDR3 totals 16 residues. The junction had 11 bases not matched to a gene; V was cut back by 6 bases and J by 5 bases. Looked up from germline, CDR1 is SNHLY and CDR2 is FYNNEI. Here the CDR3 reads CASRPPGGVLTGELFF. The DNA for the CDR3 is TGTGCCAGCAGGCCTCCGGGAGGGGTGCTTACCGGGGAGCTGTTTTTT.